Included here is one T cell receptor beta chain sequence, with context. The antigen is undetermined. This sample is drawn from a study of beta chain features in type 1 diabetes. The authors sorted CD4+ naive, central memory, regulatory and stem cell-like memory cells via CD45RO/CCR7/CD25/CD127/CD95/CD27. The CDR3 is 13 residues long. The germline V gene encodes CDR1 SGHRS and CDR2 YFSETQ. The V gene end was trimmed by 6 bases and the J gene end by 5 bases; junction bases not matched to a gene: 5. Expressed TCRB transcripts were sequenced after all isolated RNA was converted to cDNA. TCRdb's copy holds only in-frame clones and misses some; the assay was immunoSEQ multiplex PCR. This table has around 250,000 clones, less than 30% appearing once. Study-wide findings and caveats: TCRB CDR3 length was moderately but significantly reduced in all four CD4+ subsets of Type 1 diabetes patients. Fewer junction insertions and more nucleotide deletions appeared in type 1 diabetes patients.

This chain connects TRBV5-1 to TRBJ2-1; 7 nucleotides agree with TRBD1. The clonotype was recovered from a woman aged 25-40 years with type 1 diabetes. Sequenced: naive CD4+ T cells from blood. This chain's CDR3 is CASTPQGDNEQFF. The DNA for the CDR3 is TGCGCCAGCACCCCTCAGGGGGACAATGAGCAGTTCTTC.